The clone carrying this T cell receptor beta chain was observed a handful of times. After removal of 2 bases from V and 6 bases from J, the junction contained 4 bases not matched to a gene. Germline loops: CDR1 SGHDN, CDR2 FVKESK. The CDR3 length is 15 residues. The sample is drawn from a study of control samples from healthy donors and cancer patients. Libraries were prepared by immunoSEQ multiplex PCR; TCRdb keeps only in-frame clonotypes and omits some of them. Of 150,000 or so clones in the sample, roughly 94% were seen once. The chain recombines TRBV14 with TRBJ2-4, with TRBD2 identical over 10 bases. The sample was PBMCs. The TCR sequence derives from a man in his fifties or sixties with colorectal cancer. The CDR3 reads CASSQSGGVVNIQYF. The CDR3 DNA reads TGTGCCAGCAGCCAAAGCGGGGGGGTCGTAAACATTCAGTACTTC.